This T cell receptor (beta chain) emerged from a study of blood T cell repertoires in COVID-19. About the study: There were acute and convalescent COVID-19 samples, and they came from the United States, Italy and Spain. Sample material is recorded as cDNA or gDNA derived from T cells, B-cell-depleted T cells, or PBMCs.

V was trimmed by 0 bases and J by 4 bases, leaving 10 bases between them. Germline-derived CDR1 and CDR2 are MNHNS and SASEGT. The CDR3 contains 16 residues. Methods used by the authors: Counts of nucleated cells, estimated from reference gene primer amplification, were obtained. Libraries were prepared by immunoSEQ multiplex PCR; TCRdb keeps only in-frame clonotypes and omits some of them. The DNA was the basis for D and trimming; V, J and clone size are from that table. The profile shows 60,000 to 75,000 clones, around 80% of them singletons. The sample consisted of peripheral blood. V usage is TRBV6-1 and J usage is TRBJ1-6, with D hard to call. This clonotype was sampled from a human donor in a cohort sampled during active COVID-19. DNA for the CDR3: TGTGCCAGCAGTGAAGCCAGGCTAATATATAATTCACCCCTCCACTTT. This gives the protein CASSEARLIYNSPLHF.